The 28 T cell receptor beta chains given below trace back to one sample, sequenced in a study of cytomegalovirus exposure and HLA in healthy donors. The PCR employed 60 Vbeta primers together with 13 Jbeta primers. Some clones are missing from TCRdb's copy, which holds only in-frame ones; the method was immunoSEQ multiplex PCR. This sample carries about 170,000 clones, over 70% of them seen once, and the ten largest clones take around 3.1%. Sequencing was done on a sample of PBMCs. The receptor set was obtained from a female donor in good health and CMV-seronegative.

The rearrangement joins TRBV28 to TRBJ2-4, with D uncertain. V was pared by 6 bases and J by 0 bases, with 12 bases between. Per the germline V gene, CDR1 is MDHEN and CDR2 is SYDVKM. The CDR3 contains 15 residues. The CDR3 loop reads CASSPAEAAKNIQYF. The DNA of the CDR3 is TGTGCCAGCAGCCCCGCTGAAGCAGCCAAAAACATTCAGTACTTC.

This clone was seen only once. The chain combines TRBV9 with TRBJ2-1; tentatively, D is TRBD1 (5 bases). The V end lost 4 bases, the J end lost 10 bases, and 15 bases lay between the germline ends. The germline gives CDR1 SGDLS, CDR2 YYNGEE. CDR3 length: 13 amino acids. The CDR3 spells CASSLDTSKEQFF. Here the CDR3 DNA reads TGTGCCAGCAGCCTGGACACTTCAAAGGAGCAGTTCTTC. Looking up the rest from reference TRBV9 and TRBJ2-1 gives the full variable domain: DSGVTQTPKHLITATGQRVTLRCSPRSGDLSVYWYQQSLDQGLQFLIQYYNGEERAKGNILERFSAQQFPDLHSELNLSSLELGDSALYFCASSLDTSKEQFFGPGTRLTVL.

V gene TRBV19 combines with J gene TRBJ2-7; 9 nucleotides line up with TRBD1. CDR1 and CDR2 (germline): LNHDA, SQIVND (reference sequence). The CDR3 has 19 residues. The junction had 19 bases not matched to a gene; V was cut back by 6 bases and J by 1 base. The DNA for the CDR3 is TGTGCCAGTAGCCTGGGGACAGGGATGGGAGGGGGCTCTTCCTACGAGCAGTACTTC. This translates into CASSLGTGMGGGSSYEQYF.

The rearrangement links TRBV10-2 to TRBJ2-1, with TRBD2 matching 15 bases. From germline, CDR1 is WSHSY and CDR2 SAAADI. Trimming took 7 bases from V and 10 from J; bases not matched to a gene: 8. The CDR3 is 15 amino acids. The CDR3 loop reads CASTGLAGGPGEQFF. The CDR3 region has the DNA TGCGCCAGCACAGGACTAGCGGGAGGGCCAGGAGAGCAGTTCTTC.

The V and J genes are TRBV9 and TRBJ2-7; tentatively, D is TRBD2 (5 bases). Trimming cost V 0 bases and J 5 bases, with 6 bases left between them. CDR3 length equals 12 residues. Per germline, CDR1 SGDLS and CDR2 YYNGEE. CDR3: CASSVGGDEQYF. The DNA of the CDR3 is TGTGCCAGCAGCGTAGGGGGAGACGAGCAGTACTTC.

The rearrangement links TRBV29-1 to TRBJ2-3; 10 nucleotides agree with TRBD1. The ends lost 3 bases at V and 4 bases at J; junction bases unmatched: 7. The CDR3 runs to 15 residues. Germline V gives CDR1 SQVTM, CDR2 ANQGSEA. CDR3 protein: CSVDSLGQGPDTQYF. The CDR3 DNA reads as TGCAGCGTTGATTCTTTGGGACAGGGGCCAGATACGCAGTATTTT.

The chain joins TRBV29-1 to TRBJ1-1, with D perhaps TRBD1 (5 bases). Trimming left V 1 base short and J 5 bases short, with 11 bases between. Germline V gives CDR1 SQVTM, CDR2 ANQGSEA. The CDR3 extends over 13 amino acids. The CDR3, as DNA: TGCAGCGTTGAAGTCGGTAGGGGAACTGAAGCTTTCTTT. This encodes CSVEVGRGTEAFF.

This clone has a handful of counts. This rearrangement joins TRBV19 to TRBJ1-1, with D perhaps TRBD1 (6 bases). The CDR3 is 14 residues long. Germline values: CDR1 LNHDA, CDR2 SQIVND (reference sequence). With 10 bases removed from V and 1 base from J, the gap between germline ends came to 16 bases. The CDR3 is CATQGRGQNTEAFF. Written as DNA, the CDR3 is TGTGCCACCCAAGGGAGGGGACAGAACACTGAAGCTTTCTTT.

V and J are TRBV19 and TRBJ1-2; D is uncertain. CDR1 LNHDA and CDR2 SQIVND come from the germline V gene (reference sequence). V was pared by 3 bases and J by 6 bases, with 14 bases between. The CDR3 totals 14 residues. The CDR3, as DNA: TGTGCCAGTAGTATGTTGGAGGGTAGGGATGGCTACACCTTC. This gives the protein CASSMLEGRDGYTF.

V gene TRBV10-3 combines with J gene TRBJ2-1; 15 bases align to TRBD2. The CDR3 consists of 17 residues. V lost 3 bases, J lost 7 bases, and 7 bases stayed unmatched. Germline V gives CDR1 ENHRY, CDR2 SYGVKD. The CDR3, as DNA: TGTGCCATCAGTGATAGGGGACTAGCGGGGGGATGGAATGAGCAGTTCTTC. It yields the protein CAISDRGLAGGWNEQFF.

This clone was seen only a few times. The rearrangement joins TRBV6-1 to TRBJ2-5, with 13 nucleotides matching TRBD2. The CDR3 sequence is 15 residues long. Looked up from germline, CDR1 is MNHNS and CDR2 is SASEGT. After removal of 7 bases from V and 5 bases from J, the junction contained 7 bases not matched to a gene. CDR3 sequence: CASTVLAGGVETQYF. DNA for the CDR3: TGTGCCAGCACCGTACTAGCGGGGGGGGTCGAGACCCAGTACTTC.

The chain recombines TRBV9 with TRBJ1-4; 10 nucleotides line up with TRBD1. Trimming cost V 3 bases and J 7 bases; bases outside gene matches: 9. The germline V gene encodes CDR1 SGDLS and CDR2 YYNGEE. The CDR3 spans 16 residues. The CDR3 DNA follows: TGTGCCAGCAGCGAGGGACAGGGGAGGGGGGGTGAAAAACTGTTTTTT. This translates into CASSEGQGRGGEKLFF.

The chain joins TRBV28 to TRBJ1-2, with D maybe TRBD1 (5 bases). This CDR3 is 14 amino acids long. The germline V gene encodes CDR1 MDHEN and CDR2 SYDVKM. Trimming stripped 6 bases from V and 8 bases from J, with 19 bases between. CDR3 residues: CASSHETATGGYTF. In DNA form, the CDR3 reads TGTGCCAGCAGCCACGAGACAGCTACAGGCGGCTACACCTTC.

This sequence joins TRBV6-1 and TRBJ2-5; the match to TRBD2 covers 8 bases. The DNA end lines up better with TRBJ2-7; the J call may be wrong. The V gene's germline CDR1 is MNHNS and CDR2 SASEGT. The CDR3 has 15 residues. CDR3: CASSPGGPLRDEQYF. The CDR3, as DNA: TGTGCCAGCAGTCCGGGGGGGCCCCTGCGTGACGAGCAGTACTTC.

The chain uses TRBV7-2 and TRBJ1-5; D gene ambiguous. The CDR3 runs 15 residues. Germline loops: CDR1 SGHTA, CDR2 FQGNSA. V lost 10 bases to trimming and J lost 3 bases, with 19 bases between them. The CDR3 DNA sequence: TGTGCCACCCGTGCCCAGGTGGCGCCCAATCAGCCCCAGCATTTT. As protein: CATRAQVAPNQPQHF.

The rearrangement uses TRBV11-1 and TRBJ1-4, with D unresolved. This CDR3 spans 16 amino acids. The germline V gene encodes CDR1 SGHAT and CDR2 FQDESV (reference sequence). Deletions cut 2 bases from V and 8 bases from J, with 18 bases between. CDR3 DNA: TGTGCCAGCAGCTTAAGAAGACAAACTTCCTCCGAAAAACTGTTTTTT. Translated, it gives CASSLRRQTSSEKLFF.

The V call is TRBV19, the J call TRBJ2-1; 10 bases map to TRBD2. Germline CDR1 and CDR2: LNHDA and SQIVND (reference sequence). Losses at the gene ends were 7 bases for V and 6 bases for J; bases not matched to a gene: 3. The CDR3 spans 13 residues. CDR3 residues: CASNSGRSNEQFF. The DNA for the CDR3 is TGTGCCAGTAATAGCGGGAGGTCCAATGAGCAGTTCTTC.

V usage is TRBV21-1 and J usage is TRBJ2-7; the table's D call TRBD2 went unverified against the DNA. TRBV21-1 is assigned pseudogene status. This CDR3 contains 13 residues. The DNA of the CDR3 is TGTGCCAGCAGCAAAGCGGTCGGCTACGAGCAGTACTTC. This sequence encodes CASSKAVGYEQYF.

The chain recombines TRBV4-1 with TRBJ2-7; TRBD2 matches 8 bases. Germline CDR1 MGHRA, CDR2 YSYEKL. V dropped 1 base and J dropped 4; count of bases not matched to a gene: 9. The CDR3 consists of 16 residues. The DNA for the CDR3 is TGCGCCAGCAGCCAAGGAAGCGGGAGCGCTGCATACGAGCAGTACTTC. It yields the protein CASSQGSGSAAYEQYF.

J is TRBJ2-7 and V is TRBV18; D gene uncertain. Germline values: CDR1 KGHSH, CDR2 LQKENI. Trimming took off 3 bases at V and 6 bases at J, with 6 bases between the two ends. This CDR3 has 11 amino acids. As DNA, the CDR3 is TGTGCCAGCTCACCTGAGCGCGAGCAGTACTTC. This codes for CASSPEREQYF.

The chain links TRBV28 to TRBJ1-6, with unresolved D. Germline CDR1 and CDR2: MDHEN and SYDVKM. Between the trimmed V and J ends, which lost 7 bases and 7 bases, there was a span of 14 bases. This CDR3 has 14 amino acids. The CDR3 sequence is CASNPPGDNSPLHF. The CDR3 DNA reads TGTGCCAGCAACCCCCCGGGAGACAATTCACCCCTCCACTTT.

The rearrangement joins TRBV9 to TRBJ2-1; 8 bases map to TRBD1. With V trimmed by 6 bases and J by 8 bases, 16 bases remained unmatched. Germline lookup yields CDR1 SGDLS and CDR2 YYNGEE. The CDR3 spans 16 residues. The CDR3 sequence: CASNDRPSQGGDEQFF. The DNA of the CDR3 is TGTGCCAGCAATGACCGCCCGTCACAGGGGGGCGATGAGCAGTTCTTC.

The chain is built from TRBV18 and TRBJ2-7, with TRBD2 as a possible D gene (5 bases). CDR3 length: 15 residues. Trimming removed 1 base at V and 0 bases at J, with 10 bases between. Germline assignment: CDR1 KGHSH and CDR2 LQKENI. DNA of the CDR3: TGTGCCAGCTCACCACTAGAGGGAAGCTCCTACGAGCAGTACTTC. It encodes CASSPLEGSSYEQYF.

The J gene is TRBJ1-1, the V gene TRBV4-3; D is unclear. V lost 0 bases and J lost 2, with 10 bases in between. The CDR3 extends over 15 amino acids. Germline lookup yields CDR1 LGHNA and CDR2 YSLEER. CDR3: CASSQERRSNTEAFF. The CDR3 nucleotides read TGCGCCAGCAGCCAAGAAAGGAGGTCTAACACTGAAGCTTTCTTT.

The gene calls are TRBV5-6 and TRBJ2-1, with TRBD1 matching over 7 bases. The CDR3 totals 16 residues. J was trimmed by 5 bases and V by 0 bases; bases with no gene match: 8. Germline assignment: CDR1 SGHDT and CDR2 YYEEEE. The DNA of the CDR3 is TGTGCCAGCAGCTTGGGTTGGACAGGCACTGACAATGAGCAGTTCTTC. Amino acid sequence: CASSLGWTGTDNEQFF.

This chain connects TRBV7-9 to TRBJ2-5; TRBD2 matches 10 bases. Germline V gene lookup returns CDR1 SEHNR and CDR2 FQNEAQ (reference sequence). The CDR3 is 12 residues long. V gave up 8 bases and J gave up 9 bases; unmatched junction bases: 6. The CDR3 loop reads CASVSSGGPQYF. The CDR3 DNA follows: TGTGCCAGCGTTAGTAGCGGGGGGCCCCAGTACTTC.

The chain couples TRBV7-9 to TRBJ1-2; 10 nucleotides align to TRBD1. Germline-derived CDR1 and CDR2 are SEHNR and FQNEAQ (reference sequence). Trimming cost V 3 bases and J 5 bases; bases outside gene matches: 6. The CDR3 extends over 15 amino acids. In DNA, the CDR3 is TGTGCCAGCAGCTTCGGACAGGGGGGGGCTTATGGCTACACCTTC. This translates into CASSFGQGGAYGYTF.

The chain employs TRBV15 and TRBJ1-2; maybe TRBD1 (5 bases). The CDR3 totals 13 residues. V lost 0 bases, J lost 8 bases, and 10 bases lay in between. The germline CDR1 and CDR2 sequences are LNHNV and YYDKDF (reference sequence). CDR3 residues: CATSRDLQGGYTF. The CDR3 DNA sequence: TGTGCCACCAGCAGAGATCTTCAGGGAGGCTACACCTTC.